The present TCR beta chain was sequenced within a study of cytomegalovirus exposure and HLA in healthy donors. Primers: 60 Vbeta forward and 13 Jbeta reverse. Sequencing was performed with immunoSEQ multiplex PCR; in TCRdb, only in-frame clones are kept and a portion is missing. Here the sample table reports tens of thousands of clones. Germline V gene data show CDR1 as SGDLS and CDR2 as YYNGEE. The V and J ends lost 1 base and 3 bases, in that order; junction bases with no gene match: 4. The CDR3 spans 14 residues. The TCR sequence derives from a man aged 50 or older in good health and CMV-seronegative. The chain combines TRBV9 with TRBJ2-7, with 7 bases identical to TRBD1. The sequenced sample consisted of PBMCs. CDR3 bases: TGTGCCAGCAGCGTACAGGGGGTGGGCTACGAGCAGTACTTC. Translated: CASSVQGVGYEQYF.